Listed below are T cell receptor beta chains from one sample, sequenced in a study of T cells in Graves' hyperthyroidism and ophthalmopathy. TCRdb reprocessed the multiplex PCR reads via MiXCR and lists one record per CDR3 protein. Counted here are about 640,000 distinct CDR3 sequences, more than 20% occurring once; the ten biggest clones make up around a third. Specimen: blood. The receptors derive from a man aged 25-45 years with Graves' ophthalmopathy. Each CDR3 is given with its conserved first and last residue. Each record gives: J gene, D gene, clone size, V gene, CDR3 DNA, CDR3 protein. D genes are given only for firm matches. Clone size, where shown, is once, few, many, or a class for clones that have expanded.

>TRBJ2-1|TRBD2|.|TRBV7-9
TGTGCCAGCAGTAACCGGACTAGCGGGAGTTTCAATGAGCAGTTCTTC
CASSNRTSGSFNEQFF
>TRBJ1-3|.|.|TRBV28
TGTGCCAGCAGTTTATCCCCGGGACACAGCGCTGGAAACACCATATATTTT
CASSLSPGHSAGNTIYF
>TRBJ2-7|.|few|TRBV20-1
TGCAGTGCTAGAGATTATAAGCGGTCCTACGAGCAGTACTTC
CSARDYKRSYEQYF
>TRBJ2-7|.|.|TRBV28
TGTGCCAGCAGTCTGGGAGACAGCTTCTCCTACGAGCAGTACTTC
CASSLGDSFSYEQYF
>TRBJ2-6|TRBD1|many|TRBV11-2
TGTGCCAGCAGCTCGCACCCGGGACAGGGAGTGGAAGGGGCCAACGTCCTGACTTTC
CASSSHPGQGVEGANVLTF
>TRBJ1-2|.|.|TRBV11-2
TGTGCCAGCAGCCATCCGGGGGAGCACTATGGCTACACCTTC
CASSHPGEHYGYTF
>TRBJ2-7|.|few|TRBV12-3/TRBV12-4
TGTGCCAGCAGTCCGGACTACCCCCCTTACGAGCAGTACTTC
CASSPDYPPYEQYF
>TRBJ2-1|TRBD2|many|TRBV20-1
TGCAGTGCTACGGGGCTAGCGGGAGTGGATGAGCAGTTCTTC
CSATGLAGVDEQFF
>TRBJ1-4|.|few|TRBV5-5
TGTGCCAGCAGCTTGGGATTAAGGCAGGAAAAACTGTTTTTT
CASSLGLRQEKLFF
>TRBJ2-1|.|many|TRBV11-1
TGTGCCAGCAGCCAAATGGGGTATGAGCAGTTCTTC
CASSQMGYEQFF
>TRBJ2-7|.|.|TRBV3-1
TGTGCCAGCAGCCAGGGTATAAACGAGCAGTACTTC
CASSQGINEQYF
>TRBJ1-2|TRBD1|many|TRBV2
TGTGCCAGCAGTGAAAGGGGACAGGTTCCCTATGGCTACACCTTC
CASSERGQVPYGYTF
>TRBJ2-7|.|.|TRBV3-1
TGTGCCAGCAGCCCCACCAGCCATACCTACGAGCAGTACTTC
CASSPTSHTYEQYF
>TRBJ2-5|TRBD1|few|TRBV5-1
TGCGCCAGCAGCTTGCAGACAGGGGTGGGAGAGACCCAGTACTTC
CASSLQTGVGETQYF
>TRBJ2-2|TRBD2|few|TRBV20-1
TGCAGTGCTAGGGTAGCGGGAGGGCCCTACCCGAACACCGGGGAGCTGTTTTTT
CSARVAGGPYPNTGELFF
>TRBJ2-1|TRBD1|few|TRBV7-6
TGTGCCAGCAGCTTAATAGGGACAGGGGGGTACAATGAGCAGTTCTTC
CASSLIGTGGYNEQFF
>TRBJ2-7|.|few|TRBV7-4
TGTGCCAGCAGCTTAGATCAAGACCAGACCTACGAGCAGTACTTC
CASSLDQDQTYEQYF
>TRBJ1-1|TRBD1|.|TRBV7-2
TGTGCCAGCAGCCCGGACAGGGGCCCAATGGGAGCTTTCTTT
CASSPDRGPMGAFF
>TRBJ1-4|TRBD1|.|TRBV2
TGTGCCAGCTCTCCGCAGGGGGTTGATGAAAAACTGTTTTTT
CASSPQGVDEKLFF
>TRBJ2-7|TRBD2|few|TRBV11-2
TGTGCCAGCAGCCCGGCTAGCGGGAGGAACTACGAGCAGTACTTC
CASSPASGRNYEQYF
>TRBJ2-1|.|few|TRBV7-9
TGTGCCAGCAGCCTCCCGTGGGCCAATGAGCAGTTCTTC
CASSLPWANEQFF
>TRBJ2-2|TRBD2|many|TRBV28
TGTGCCAGCAGTTCCCTCTTTACTAGCGGGAGACGGACCGGGGAGCTGTTTTTT
CASSSLFTSGRRTGELFF
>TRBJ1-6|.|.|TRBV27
TGTGCCAGCAGTTTAGAATTTGGAGGGTCCTATTCACCCCTCCACTTT
CASSLEFGGSYSPLHF
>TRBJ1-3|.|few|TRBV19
TGTGCCAGTAGTCCACGGCCGGCGACCCCTGGAAACACCATATATTTT
CASSPRPATPGNTIYF
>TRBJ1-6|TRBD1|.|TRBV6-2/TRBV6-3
TGTGCCGCACGGGCAGGGGGTAATTCACCCCTCCACTTT
CAARAGGNSPLHF
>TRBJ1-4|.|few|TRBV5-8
TGTGCCAGCAGCCTCGGGTTCGCTACAACTAATGAAAAACTGTTTTTT
CASSLGFATTNEKLFF
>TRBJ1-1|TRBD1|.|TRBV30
TGTGCCTGGGGTCAGGGGGGGGCCCAAACTGAAGCTTTCTTT
CAWGQGGAQTEAFF
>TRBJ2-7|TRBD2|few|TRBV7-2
TGTGCCAGCAGCTTTAGCGGGGGTCGCGAGCAGTACTTC
CASSFSGGREQYF
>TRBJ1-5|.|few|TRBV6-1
TGTGCCAGCAGCCCGCGCGCGGGGATCATCAATCAGCCCCAGCATTTT
CASSPRAGIINQPQHF
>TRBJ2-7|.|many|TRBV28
TGTGCCAGCAGTTTAGCAGGGGTGCCGTACTTC
CASSLAGVPYF
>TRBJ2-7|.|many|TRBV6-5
TGTGCCAGCAGTTACGGTTGGGGGCTAAGTACCTACGAGCAGTACTTC
CASSYGWGLSTYEQYF
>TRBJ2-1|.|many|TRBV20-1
TGCAGTGCTCTTACAGGGGAGGTAAACAACAACAACAATGAGCAGTTCTTC
CSALTGEVNNNNNEQFF
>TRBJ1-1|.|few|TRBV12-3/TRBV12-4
TGTGCCAGCAGTCAACAACTTAGCGCAAACACTGAAGCTTTCTTT
CASSQQLSANTEAFF
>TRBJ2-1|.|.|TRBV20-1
TGCAGTGCTACGGGGACTGTCGATGAGCAGTTCTTC
CSATGTVDEQFF
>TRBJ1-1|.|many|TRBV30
TGTGCCTGGAGTGTACCCGGGGTGAACACTGAAGCTTTCTTT
CAWSVPGVNTEAFF
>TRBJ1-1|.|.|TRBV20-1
TGCAGTGCGCAGATGGACACCACGAACACTGAAGCTTTCTTT
CSAQMDTTNTEAFF
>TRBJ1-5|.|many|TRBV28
TGTGCCAGCAGCACCCCTAATTATCAGCCCCAGCATTTT
CASSTPNYQPQHF
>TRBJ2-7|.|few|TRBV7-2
TGTGCCAGCAAAATCGGGCCAGGGTACTCCTACGAGCAGTACTTC
CASKIGPGYSYEQYF
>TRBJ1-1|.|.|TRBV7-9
TGTGCCAGCAGCTCGATAGGCGACACTGAAGCTTTCTTT
CASSSIGDTEAFF
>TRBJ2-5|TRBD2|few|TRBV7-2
TGTGCCAGCAGCTTCGGGACTAGCCGGGAGACCCAGTACTTC
CASSFGTSRETQYF
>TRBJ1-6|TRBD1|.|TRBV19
TGTGCCAGTAGTATGGGTCCAGGGGGCTCACCCCTCCACTTT
CASSMGPGGSPLHF
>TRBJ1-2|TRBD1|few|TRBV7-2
TGTGCCAGCAGCTTAGCCGACAGGGTTTATGGCTACACCTTC
CASSLADRVYGYTF
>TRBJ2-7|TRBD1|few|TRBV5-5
TGTGCCAGCAGCGTTTACAGGGGGGAGCAGTACTTC
CASSVYRGEQYF
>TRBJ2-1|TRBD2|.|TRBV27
TGTGCCACCTCCCGGGAGGGCCGCTACAATGAGCAGTTCTTC
CATSREGRYNEQFF
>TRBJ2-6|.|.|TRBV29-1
TGCAGCGTTGAATGGTTTTATGAGGCAGTTGGGGCCAACGTCCTGACTTTC
CSVEWFYEAVGANVLTF
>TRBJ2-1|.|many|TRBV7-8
TGTGCCAGCAGCTCTCGTCGGGACAGGGCCCTAGCGGGAGTTTCAGGGCAGTTCTTC
CASSSRRDRALAGVSGQFF
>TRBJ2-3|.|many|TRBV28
TGTGCCAGCAGCCGTACCCAACCCACAGATACGCAGTATTTT
CASSRTQPTDTQYF
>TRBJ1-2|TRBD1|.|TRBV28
TGTGCCAGCAGTCCATCACTAGGAGGACAGGGGAACTATGGCTACACCTTC
CASSPSLGGQGNYGYTF
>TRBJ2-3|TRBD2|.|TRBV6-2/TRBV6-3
TGTGCCAGCACCAAGCGGGAGGGAGGCACAGATACGCAGTATTTT
CASTKREGGTDTQYF
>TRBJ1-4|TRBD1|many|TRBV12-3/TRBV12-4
TGTGCCAGCAGTCAACAGGGGGCCGCGGTAGAACTGTTTTTT
CASSQQGAAVELFF
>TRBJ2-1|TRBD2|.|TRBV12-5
TGTGCTAGTGGCCTGGGGACTAGCGGCAGCTACAATGAGCAGTTCTTC
CASGLGTSGSYNEQFF
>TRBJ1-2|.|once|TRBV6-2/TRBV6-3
TGTGCCAGCACCCTCTCCATCCAGAGGGCGCGGGGCTACACCTTC
CASTLSIQRARGYTF